Listed below are T cell receptor beta chains from one sample, sequenced in a study of cytomegalovirus exposure and HLA in healthy donors. The protocol was immunoSEQ multiplex PCR, while the TCRdb copy is restricted to in-frame clones and leaves out a portion. This table holds around 110,000 clones, approximately 90% found once. Sequences were obtained from PBMCs. These receptors were taken from a woman aged 18-35 years in good health and CMV-seropositive. Both conserved end residues are trimmed from each CDR3. The D gene is left open where the match is weak.

>TRBV5-4|-|TRBJ2-7
ASSQGGQYEQY
>TRBV5-6|TRBD1|TRBJ2-7
ASSLDREWDEQY
>TRBV27|-|TRBJ2-7
ASSLSAGLSYEQY
>TRBV11-2|TRBD2|TRBJ2-7
ASSIRTSGGRGYEQY
>TRBV28|TRBD2|TRBJ2-4
ASSNGGDKNIQY
>TRBV7-9|-|TRBJ1-5
ASSFSGNSNQPQH
>TRBV6-5|TRBD1|TRBJ1-5
ASSSGTGAGWPQH
>TRBV28|TRBD1|TRBJ1-4
ASSPQGARTNEKLF
>TRBV6-5|TRBD1|TRBJ1-6
ASSRAPGQGSPLH
>TRBV4-1|TRBD2|TRBJ2-3
ASSLGAGFPDTQY
>TRBV7-9|TRBD1|TRBJ2-2
ASSLGWDSANTGELF
>TRBV4-3|-|TRBJ2-6
ASSQDLSGANVLT
>TRBV9|TRBD1|TRBJ2-1
ASSPTSGTGGYEQF
>TRBV7-9|TRBD2|TRBJ2-1
ASSWGLAGGLYNEQF
>TRBV19|TRBD1|TRBJ1-2
ASSPRQGASTNYGYT
>TRBV6-5|-|TRBJ2-7
ASSNPGQSYEQY
>TRBV19|-|TRBJ1-5
ASSFGEWAEGQPQH
>TRBV9|TRBD1|TRBJ1-2
ASSEGGQGGRRYT